The clone carrying this T cell receptor beta chain was observed many times. Its antigen remains unidentified. This sample is part of a study of regulatory T cells in long-lasting Graves disease. Overall study results and limits: TCR diversity was lower in persistent than newly diagnosed Graves' disease. Persistent cases favored TRBV28, TRBJ1-2 and TRBJ2-5.

The sample's time point: newly diagnosed GD, antithyroid drugs for less than 3 months. From PBMCs, RNA was extracted and then used to make the TCR library. HTBI primers from iRepertoire and Arm-PCR of CDR3 regions yielded the TCR beta libraries. One entry per CDR3 protein, called by TCRdb with MiXCR from the multiplex PCR reads. The table lists roughly 410,000 distinct CDR3 sequences, approximately 16% of them singletons. Trimming removed 0 bases from V and 6 bases from J, with 13 bases in between. Germline CDR1 reads SGHRS; CDR2 reads YFSETQ. CDR3 size: 15 residues. The data also belong to a second study, concerning T cells in Graves' hyperthyroidism and ophthalmopathy. Per that paper: When the TCR CDR3 underwent first-round RT-PCR, the HTBI primer set was used. Most clonotypes expanded in thyroid above 0.001 were likewise present in blood.

The chain links TRBV5-1 to TRBJ2-1, with D possibly matching TRBD1 (5 bases). This sequence was found in a woman between 40 and 55 years old with Graves disease. The sample was peripheral blood mononuclear cells (PBMCs), taken at new diagnosis, from a patient treated with antithyroid drugs. CDR3 in amino acids: CASSLEDPRVNEQFF. The CDR3 coding sequence is TGCGCCAGCAGCTTGGAGGACCCCAGGGTCAATGAGCAGTTCTTC.